Shown below are 14 T cell receptor beta chains from a single sample sequenced in a study of early stage breast cancer tumors. Sequenced by immunoSEQ multiplex PCR; TCRdb stores in-frame clones only, minus some. The sample has fewer than 25,000 clones, approximately 67% seen once; the top ten hold around 9.4%. Sequencing used breast tumor tissue. These receptor sequences come from a person aged 60 to 70 with breast cancer.

This clone appeared once. V and J are TRBV13 and TRBJ2-1; D might be TRBD1 (6 bases). Trimming pared 5 bases from V and 2 bases from J, leaving 16 bases between. CDR3 length: 16 residues. Germline CDR1 is PRHDT and CDR2 is FYEKMQ (reference sequence). This chain's CDR3 is CASSPALGTTYNEQFF. Here the CDR3 DNA reads TGTGCCAGCAGCCCCGCTCTTGGGACAACCTACAATGAGCAGTTCTTC.

This clone was seen only a few times. The chain employs TRBV2 and TRBJ2-2; D gene uncertain. CDR1 and CDR2 from the germline V gene are SNHLY and FYNNEI. Trimming took 2 bases from V and 6 from J, leaving 10 bases between them. The CDR3 loop spans 14 amino acids. The chain's CDR3 is CASSENGQAGELFF. Written as DNA, the CDR3 is TGTGCCAGCAGTGAAAATGGGCAGGCCGGGGAGCTGTTTTTT.

The chain is built from TRBV25-1 and TRBJ1-1; 8 bases are a match to TRBD1. Per the germline V gene, CDR1 is MGHDK and CDR2 is SYGVNS. J lost 0 bases, V lost 0 bases, and 9 bases had no gene match. This CDR3 has 18 amino acids. This chain's CDR3 is CASSEYRGTGSLNTEAFF. The CDR3 nucleotides read TGTGCCAGCAGTGAATACCGCGGGACAGGATCCTTGAACACTGAAGCTTTCTTT. Combining the CDR3 with reference TRBV25-1 and TRBJ1-1 gives the whole variable domain EADIYQTPRYLVIGTGKKITLECSQTMGHDKMYWYQQDPGMELHLIHYSYGVNSTEKGDLSSESTVSRIRTEHFPLTLESARPSHTSQYLCASSEYRGTGSLNTEAFFGQGTRLTVV.

The CDR3 region is CSVETNYGYTF. The DNA of the CDR3 is TGCAGCGTCGAGACTAACTATGGCTACACCTTC. V and J are TRBV29-1 and TRBJ1-2, with no clear D. Germline-derived CDR1 and CDR2 are SQVTM and ANQGSEA. The germline V and J ends were trimmed by 6 bases and 0 bases, with 5 bases remaining between them. The CDR3 loop spans 11 amino acids. The full variable domain, its missing parts supplied by reference TRBV29-1 and TRBJ1-2, is SAVISQKPSRDICQRGTSLTIQCQVDSQVTMMFWYRQQPGQSLTLIATANQGSEATYESGFVIDKFPISRPNLTFSTLTVSNMSPEDSSIYLCSVETNYGYTFGSGTRLTVV.

The chain links TRBV15 to TRBJ2-1; 7 nucleotides match TRBD1. Germline lookup yields CDR1 LNHNV and CDR2 YYDKDF (reference sequence). CDR3 length equals 15 residues. Trimming cost V 5 bases and J 4 bases; bases outside gene matches: 8. The CDR3 DNA follows: TGTGCCACCAGCGTCCCCGGGACAGCTTACAATGAGCAGTTCTTC. Residues: CATSVPGTAYNEQFF. The variable domain in full, completed from reference TRBV15 and TRBJ2-1, reads DAMVIQNPRYQVTQFGKPVTLSCSQTLNHNVMYWYQQKSSQAPKLLFHYYDKDFNNEADTPDNFQSRRPNTSFCFLDIRSPGLGDTAMYLCATSVPGTAYNEQFFGPGTRLTVL.

This clone has only one observation. The rearrangement links TRBV6-5 to TRBJ2-1; the match to TRBD1 covers 7 bases. Germline V CDR1 and CDR2: MNHEY, SVGAGI. V gave up 5 bases and J gave up 12 bases; unmatched junction bases: 7. CDR3 length: 12 residues. CDR3 loop: CASSMTGIGQFF. In nucleotides, the CDR3 is TGTGCCAGCAGTATGACAGGGATCGGGCAGTTCTTC.

The chain uses TRBV11-2 and TRBJ1-1; D is unclear. This CDR3 has 11 residues. Germline values: CDR1 SGHAT, CDR2 FQNNGV. Trimming left V 5 bases short and J 11 bases short, with 12 bases between. CDR3 protein: CASSEAAMAFF. CDR3 DNA sequence: TGTGCCAGCAGCGAGGCGGCGATGGCTTTCTTT.

The V and J genes are TRBV29-1 and TRBJ2-5; TRBD2 matches 7 bases. The V and J ends lost 3 bases and 5 bases, in that order; junction bases with no gene match: 6. The CDR3 is 13 residues long. Per germline, CDR1 SQVTM and CDR2 ANQGSEA. CDR3 region: CSVDRDGGETQYF. CDR3 nucleotides: TGCAGCGTTGACAGGGACGGGGGGGAGACCCAGTACTTC. The full variable domain, in which reference TRBV29-1 and TRBJ2-5 provide the parts outside the CDR3, is SAVISQKPSRDICQRGTSLTIQCQVDSQVTMMFWYRQQPGQSLTLIATANQGSEATYESGFVIDKFPISRPNLTFSTLTVSNMSPEDSSIYLCSVDRDGGETQYFGPGTRLLVL.

The V and J genes are TRBV14 and TRBJ2-1; TRBD2 aligns across 7 bases. Germline V gene data show CDR1 as SGHDN and CDR2 as FVKESK. J gave up 9 bases and V 4 bases, and 6 bases lay outside the gene matches. The CDR3 sequence is 13 residues long. CDR3 sequence: CASSPWDYAEQFF. The DNA of the CDR3 is TGTGCCAGCAGCCCGTGGGACTACGCTGAGCAGTTCTTC.

This clone was detected only once. This rearrangement joins TRBV27 to TRBJ2-1, with 8 bases matching TRBD1. The trim removed 8 bases at V and 4 bases at J, leaving 10 bases unmatched. Germline CDR1 reads MNHEY; CDR2 reads SMNVEV (reference sequence). The CDR3 consists of 15 residues. The CDR3 spells CASLRRQGTYNEQFF. The CDR3 DNA reads TGTGCCAGCCTTCGCCGACAGGGGACTTACAATGAGCAGTTCTTC.

This clone is termed medium-sized. The chain has TRBV27 and TRBJ2-1; no clear D. The CDR3 totals 11 residues. V dropped 5 bases and J dropped 4 bases, with 3 bases sitting between them. The germline V gene encodes CDR1 MNHEY and CDR2 SMNVEV (reference sequence). The CDR3 spells CASSTYNEQFF. CDR3 DNA sequence: TGTGCCAGCAGTACTTACAATGAGCAGTTCTTC.

V and J are TRBV7-2 and TRBJ2-7, with 8 bases that match TRBD1. The V gene end was trimmed by 3 bases and the J gene end by 4 bases; junction bases not matched to a gene: 5. Germline V CDR1 and CDR2: SGHTA, FQGNSA. The CDR3 is 14 residues long. CDR3 DNA sequence: TGTGCCAGCAGCTTGGACAGGGTTGGTTACGAGCAGTACTTC. Translating it yields CASSLDRVGYEQYF.

The rearrangement uses TRBV4-1 and TRBJ2-5; 7 bases agree with TRBD2. Germline assignment: CDR1 MGHRA and CDR2 YSYEKL. The CDR3 has 14 amino acids. The ends lost 1 base at V and 2 bases at J; junction bases unmatched: 1. This CDR3 reads CASSQAGGQETQYF. DNA for the CDR3: TGCGCCAGCAGCCAAGCGGGGGGACAAGAGACCCAGTACTTC.

This clone was counted between two and nine times. The V gene is TRBV11-3, the J gene TRBJ2-1; TRBD2 agrees at 14 bases. J gave up 0 bases and V 5 bases, and 9 bases lay outside the gene matches. Germline V gene sequence: CDR1 SGHNT, CDR2 YENEEA. This CDR3 region has 19 residues. The CDR3 protein is CASSGRTSGRLSSYNEQFF. For the CDR3, the DNA is TGTGCCAGCAGCGGGAGGACTAGCGGGAGGCTAAGCTCCTACAATGAGCAGTTCTTC.